One sample yielded the 27 T cell receptor beta chains listed below, sequenced in a study of blood T cell repertoires in COVID-19. The assay was immunoSEQ multiplex PCR, and TCRdb's table has in-frame clones only and misses some. The repertoire includes 340,000 or so clones, around nine tenths of them detected once, and 1% sits in the top ten. The sequenced material came from peripheral blood. These receptors were obtained from a man in his fifties with active or convalescent COVID-19.

The chain uses TRBV12-3 or TRBV12-4 and TRBJ1-1; a possible D gene is TRBD1 (6 bases). Trimming removed 5 bases from V and 11 bases from J, with 18 bases in between. The length of the CDR3 is 13 residues. The CDR3 sequence: CASSLGRAGEAFF. In nucleotides, the CDR3 is TGTGCCAGCAGTCTGGGTCGGGCAGGGGAGGCTTTCTTT.

V is TRBV2 and J is TRBJ1-5; a possible D gene is TRBD1 (6 bases). V gave up 1 base and J gave up 1 base, with 8 bases separating them. This CDR3 is built from 15 residues. Per the germline V gene, CDR1 is SNHLY and CDR2 is FYNNEI. CDR3 region: CASSEDRGSNQPQHF. In nucleotides, the CDR3 is TGTGCCAGCAGTGAAGATAGGGGGAGCAATCAGCCCCAGCATTTT.

The genes are TRBV27 and TRBJ2-7; D may be TRBD2 (6 bases). V shed 2 bases and J shed 3 bases, with 29 bases lying between them. Germline V gives CDR1 MNHEY, CDR2 SMNVEV (reference sequence). The CDR3 runs to 20 residues. CDR3 sequence: CASSLSGRAPWGRVYYEQYF. CDR3 in DNA: TGTGCCAGCAGTTTAAGCGGGCGTGCCCCATGGGGCAGGGTTTACTACGAGCAGTACTTC.

V is TRBV19 and J is TRBJ2-2; 14 nucleotides line up with TRBD2. The CDR3 covers 16 residues. Germline V lookup: CDR1 LNHDA, CDR2 SQIVND (reference sequence). V was pared by 4 bases and J by 6 bases, with 4 bases of the junction left unmatched. Here the CDR3 DNA reads TGTGCCAGTAGTACCTGGACTAGCGGGAGGCCCGGGGAGCTGTTTTTT. Amino acids: CASSTWTSGRPGELFF.

This chain links TRBV19 with TRBJ2-7, with D maybe TRBD1 (7 bases). V shed 5 bases and J shed 4 bases, with 12 bases lying between them. Looked up from germline, CDR1 is LNHDA and CDR2 is SQIVND (reference sequence). The CDR3 loop spans 13 amino acids. The CDR3 DNA follows: TGTGCCAGTAGTCAGGGGGGCCGTTACGAGCAGTACTTC. Translation: CASSQGGRYEQYF.

V usage is TRBV7-2 and J usage is TRBJ2-1; 9 positions match TRBD2. Germline lookup yields CDR1 SGHTA and CDR2 FQGNSA. V lost 7 bases to trimming and J lost 4 bases; unmatched junction nucleotides: 5. This CDR3 contains 14 residues. The CDR3 DNA follows: TGTGCCAGCAAGGCGGGGGGGCCGTACAATGAGCAGTTCTTC. It translates to CASKAGGPYNEQFF.

The CDR3 region is CASSSLPPGTGNNQPQHF. In DNA form, the CDR3 reads TGTGCCAGCTCATCATTGCCTCCCGGGACAGGGAACAATCAGCCCCAGCATTTT. The chain is built from TRBV18 and TRBJ1-5; TRBD1 agrees at 9 bases. The germline V gene has CDR1 KGHSH and CDR2 LQKENI. The CDR3 runs to 18 residues. The V gene end was trimmed by 5 bases and the J gene end by 3 bases; junction bases not matched to a gene: 14.

The chain uses TRBV12-3 or TRBV12-4 and TRBJ1-1; D perhaps matches TRBD1 (6 bases). This CDR3 contains 13 residues. V dropped 3 bases and J dropped 8 bases, with 13 bases sitting between them. The DNA of the CDR3 is TGTGCCAGCAGTTTGTCTGGACAGCGAGAAGCTTTCTTT. Translated, it gives CASSLSGQREAFF.

V gene TRBV28 combines with J gene TRBJ2-1; 8 bases are a match to TRBD2. V shed 2 bases and J 0 bases; nucleotides not matched to a gene: 12. Germline V gene data show CDR1 as MDHEN and CDR2 as SYDVKM. This CDR3 is built from 19 residues. The CDR3 DNA sequence: TGTGCCAGCAGTTTAATGGGGTATCGGCGGGGGGTCTCCTACAATGAGCAGTTCTTC. This translates into CASSLMGYRRGVSYNEQFF.

This clone appeared a single time. V usage is TRBV7-8 and J usage is TRBJ1-6; the D is unclear. Per germline, CDR1 SGHVS and CDR2 FQNEAQ. The V end lost 0 bases, the J end lost 5 bases, and 14 bases lay between the germline ends. There are 17 residues in the CDR3. CDR3 coding DNA: TGTGCCAGCAGCTTAGCGCTTCGGTTGGGAGATAATTCACCCCTCCACTTT. This sequence encodes CASSLALRLGDNSPLHF.

This clone is a singleton in its sample. This chain uses TRBV15 with TRBJ1-3; TRBD1 is a possible D gene (5 bases). The CDR3 runs to 12 residues. V gave up 4 bases and J gave up 7 bases, with 8 bases separating them. Germline V lookup: CDR1 LNHNV, CDR2 YYDKDF (reference sequence). The CDR3 loop reads CATSIAGNTIYF. The CDR3 DNA sequence: TGTGCCACCAGCATTGCAGGGAACACCATATATTTT.

The chain carries TRBV7-9 and TRBJ1-4; no clear D gene. Looked up from germline, CDR1 is SEHNR and CDR2 is FQNEAQ (reference sequence). CDR3 length: 15 amino acids. Trimming cost V 1 base and J 1 base, with 7 bases left between them. In DNA, the CDR3 is TGTGCCAGCAGCTTAGGGAGAGTAACTAATGAAAAACTGTTTTTT. It translates to CASSLGRVTNEKLFF.

This chain links TRBV2 with TRBJ2-3; D ambiguous. The CDR3 is made up of 14 amino acids. Trimming stripped 8 bases from V and 1 base from J, with 13 bases between. Germline loops: CDR1 SNHLY, CDR2 FYNNEI. The CDR3 sequence is CASDPGSGTDTQYF. The CDR3 DNA reads TGTGCCAGCGATCCAGGATCCGGCACAGATACGCAGTATTTT.

This clone was recorded only once. The rearrangement joins TRBV28 to TRBJ1-1; 7 nucleotides align to TRBD1. V dropped 7 bases and J dropped 11; count of bases not matched to a gene: 10. The CDR3 has 12 residues. Germline CDR1 and CDR2: MDHEN and SYDVKM. As DNA, the CDR3 is TGTGCCAGCACCTTTAGGGGGCTTGAGGCTTTCTTT. Its protein is CASTFRGLEAFF.

This chain links TRBV5-4 with TRBJ2-3; D not resolved. CDR3 length equals 15 residues. Germline V gives CDR1 SGHNT, CDR2 YYREEE (reference sequence). V was trimmed by 2 bases and J by 2 bases, leaving 12 bases between them. CDR3 DNA sequence: TGTGCCAGCAGCTTCCTAGTTCCGGACACAGATACGCAGTATTTT. Protein: CASSFLVPDTDTQYF.

This sequence joins TRBV9 and TRBJ2-7; no reliable D call. This CDR3 has 15 residues. Germline lookup yields CDR1 SGDLS and CDR2 YYNGEE. Trimming took 5 bases from V and 3 from J, leaving 18 bases between them. The CDR3 DNA follows: TGTGCCAGCAGGCGAAGGCCCCAAACTATCTACGAGCAGTACTTC. It codes for CASRRRPQTIYEQYF.

The chain joins TRBV6-6 to TRBJ2-1; 11 bases align to TRBD2. V was pared by 5 bases and J by 5 bases, with 5 bases of the junction left unmatched. The length of the CDR3 is 15 residues. Germline V gene lookup returns CDR1 MNHNY and CDR2 SVGAGI (reference sequence). This CDR3 reads CASSPLAGGNNEQFF. The CDR3 DNA sequence: TGTGCCAGCAGTCCTTTAGCGGGAGGGAACAATGAGCAGTTCTTC.

The chain joins TRBV5-1 to TRBJ2-1, with D possibly TRBD2 on 6 matching bases. The CDR3 runs 16 residues. CDR1 and CDR2 from the germline V gene are SGHRS and YFSETQ. V lost 1 base and J lost 8, with 19 bases in between. CDR3 region: CASSLYSGAGRDEQFF. The CDR3 region has the DNA TGCGCCAGCAGCTTGTACTCGGGAGCAGGTCGGGATGAGCAGTTCTTC.

This clone has just one count. The V gene is TRBV7-9, the J gene TRBJ2-1; 8 nucleotides agree with TRBD1. CDR3 size: 13 residues. After removal of 7 bases from V and 8 bases from J, the junction contained 7 bases not matched to a gene. Germline V gene data show CDR1 as SEHNR and CDR2 as FQNEAQ (reference sequence). CDR3 nucleotides: TGTGCCAGCACTTTCAGGGGGCGGGATGAGCAGTTCTTC. Translated: CASTFRGRDEQFF.

The rearrangement links TRBV11-3 to TRBJ1-1; the match to TRBD1 covers 10 bases. The germline CDR1 and CDR2 sequences are SGHNT and YENEEA. V trimming: 1 base; J trimming: 5 bases; junction bases outside the gene matches: 4. CDR3 size: 15 residues. The CDR3 here is CASSLAGTGVTEAFF. In DNA form, the CDR3 reads TGTGCCAGCAGCTTAGCCGGGACAGGGGTGACTGAAGCTTTCTTT. Full variable domain (remainder filled in from reference TRBV11-3 and TRBJ1-1): EAGVVQSPRYKIIEKKQPVAFWCNPISGHNTLYWYLQNLGQGPELLIRYENEEAVDDSQLPKDRFSAERLKGVDSTLKIQPAELGDSAVYLCASSLAGTGVTEAFFGQGTRLTVV.

CDR3 nucleotides: TGTGCCAGCACCTTCTTCACAGGGGGCCTATCCACCGGGGAGCTGTTTTTT. It specifies CASTFFTGGLSTGELFF. The chain joins TRBV7-9 to TRBJ2-2, with 9 bases matching TRBD1. J lost 4 bases, V lost 7 bases, and 13 bases had no gene match. Germline values: CDR1 SEHNR, CDR2 FQNEAQ (reference sequence). This CDR3 comprises 17 residues.

The rearrangement joins TRBV11-2 to TRBJ2-6, with D possibly matching TRBD1 (5 bases). V lost 5 bases and J lost 2, with 13 bases in between. Looked up from germline, CDR1 is SGHAT and CDR2 is FQNNGV. This CDR3 is built from 16 residues. CDR3: CASSLTPQAGANVLTF. The CDR3 bases are TGTGCCAGCAGCCTCACACCACAGGCTGGGGCCAACGTCCTGACTTTC.

V gene TRBV5-1 combines with J gene TRBJ1-3; D gene unclear. The CDR3 totals 13 residues. Trimming shortened V by 3 bases and J by 0 bases, and 4 bases separated the two germline ends. Germline CDR1 reads SGHRS; CDR2 reads YFSETQ. The CDR3 reads CASSWASGNTIYF. Written as DNA, the CDR3 is TGCGCCAGCAGCTGGGCCTCTGGAAACACCATATATTTT.

This clone came up once. The V gene is TRBV30, the J gene TRBJ1-1, with 8 nucleotides matching TRBD1. Germline V CDR1 and CDR2: GTSNPN, SVGIG (reference sequence). Trimming cost V 4 bases and J 1 base; bases outside gene matches: 2. This CDR3 region has 13 residues. This CDR3 reads CAWTGTGNTEAFF. The CDR3 DNA is TGTGCCTGGACCGGGACAGGGAACACTGAAGCTTTCTTT.

V is TRBV4-2 and J is TRBJ2-7; tentative D call: TRBD1 (5 bases). This CDR3 is 14 amino acids long. Trimming stripped 0 bases from V and 5 bases from J, with 11 bases between. Germline V CDR1 and CDR2: LGHNA, YNFKEQ. Here the CDR3 reads CASSQDLRGNEQYF. CDR3 DNA sequence: TGTGCCAGCAGCCAAGATCTAAGGGGCAACGAGCAGTACTTC.

The chain links TRBV9 to TRBJ2-7; D call uncertain. The CDR3 totals 12 residues. The germline V gene has CDR1 SGDLS and CDR2 YYNGEE. V shed 4 bases and J shed 7 bases, with 12 bases lying between them. DNA for the CDR3: TGTGCCAGCAGCCCACACGACGGGGAGCAGTACTTC. As protein: CASSPHDGEQYF.

The genes are TRBV2 and TRBJ2-7; TRBD2 matches at 8 bases. Germline lookup yields CDR1 SNHLY and CDR2 FYNNEI. The CDR3 contains 15 residues. Trimming took 2 bases from V and 2 from J; bases not matched to a gene: 5. CDR3 sequence reads: CASSESAGGPYEQYF. CDR3 nucleotide sequence: TGTGCCAGCAGTGAATCGGCGGGAGGCCCCTACGAGCAGTACTTC.